This entry features one T cell receptor beta chain sequence. Its antigen is not identified. The V and J ends lost 10 bases and 7 bases respectively, with 17 bases between them. The CDR3 spans 12 residues. CDR1 is SNHLY and CDR2 is FYNNEI in the germline V gene. This sample was taken from a study of cytomegalovirus exposure and HLA in healthy donors. Study observations and caveats: A later analysis found TCR association rates differed by HLA locus, highest for DRB1 and lowest for HLA-C. Several V segments, TRBV6-2 and TRBV6-3 among them, could not be told apart and were dropped. There were reportedly fewer N-insertions in an Asian-associated ancestry cluster than the approximately 670-donor mean, in a later analysis. There were about 160 TCR beta chains listed as cytomegalovirus-associated.

The PCR was carried out with 60 Vbeta primers and 13 Jbeta primers. Method: immunoSEQ multiplex PCR; TCRdb's copy keeps in-frame clones and lacks some. The table records some 150,000 clones, approximately 80% of them present only once. The specimen was PBMCs. This clonotype was sampled from a man between 40 and 49 years old in good health and CMV-seronegative. The V call is TRBV2, the J call TRBJ2-7, with D tentatively TRBD2 (7 bases). CDR3 amino acids: CANTGGGGEQYF. CDR3 in DNA: TGTGCCAACACCGGAGGGGGGGGAGAGCAGTACTTC. Variable domain in full (rest from reference TRBV2 and TRBJ2-7): EPEVTQTPSHQVTQMGQEVILRCVPISNHLYFYWYRQILGQKVEFLVSFYNNEISEKSEIFDDQFSVERPDGSNFTLKIRSTKLEDSAMYFCANTGGGGEQYFGPGTRLTVT.